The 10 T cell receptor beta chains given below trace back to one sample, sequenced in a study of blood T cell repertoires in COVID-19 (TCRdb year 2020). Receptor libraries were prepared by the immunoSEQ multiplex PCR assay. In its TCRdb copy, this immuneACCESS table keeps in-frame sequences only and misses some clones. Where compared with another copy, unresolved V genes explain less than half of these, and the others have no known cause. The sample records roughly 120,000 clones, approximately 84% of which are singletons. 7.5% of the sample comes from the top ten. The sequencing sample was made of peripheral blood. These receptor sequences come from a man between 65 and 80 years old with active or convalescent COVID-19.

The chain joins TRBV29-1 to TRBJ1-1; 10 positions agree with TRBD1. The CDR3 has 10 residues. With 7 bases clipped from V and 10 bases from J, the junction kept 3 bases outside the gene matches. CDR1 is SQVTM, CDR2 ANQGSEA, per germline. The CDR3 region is CSAGTGAAFF. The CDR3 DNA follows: TGCAGCGCCGGGACAGGGGCAGCTTTCTTT.

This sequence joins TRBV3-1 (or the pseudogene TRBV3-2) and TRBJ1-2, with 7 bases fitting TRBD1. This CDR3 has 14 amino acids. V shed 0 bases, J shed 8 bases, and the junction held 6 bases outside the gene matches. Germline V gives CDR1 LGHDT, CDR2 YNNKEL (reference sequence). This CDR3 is CASSQDMLQGGYTF. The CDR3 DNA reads TGTGCCAGCAGCCAAGATATGCTACAGGGGGGCTACACCTTC.

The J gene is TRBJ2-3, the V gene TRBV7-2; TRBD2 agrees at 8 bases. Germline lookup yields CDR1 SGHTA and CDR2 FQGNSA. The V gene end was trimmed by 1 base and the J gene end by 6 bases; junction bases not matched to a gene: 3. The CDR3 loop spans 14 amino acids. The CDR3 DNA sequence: TGTGCCAGCAGCTTAGTAGCGGGATCCGATACGCAGTATTTT. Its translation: CASSLVAGSDTQYF. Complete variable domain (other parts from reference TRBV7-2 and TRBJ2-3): GAGVSQSPSNKVTEKGKDVELRCDPISGHTALYWYRQSLGQGLEFLIYFQGNSAPDKSGLPSDRFSAERTGGSVSTLTIQRTQQEDSAVYLCASSLVAGSDTQYFGPGTRLTVL.

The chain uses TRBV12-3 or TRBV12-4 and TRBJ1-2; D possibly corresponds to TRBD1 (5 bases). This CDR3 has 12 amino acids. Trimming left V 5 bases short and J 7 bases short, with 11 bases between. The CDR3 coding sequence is TGTGCCAGCAGTCCAGGGTATATTGGCTACACCTTC. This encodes CASSPGYIGYTF.

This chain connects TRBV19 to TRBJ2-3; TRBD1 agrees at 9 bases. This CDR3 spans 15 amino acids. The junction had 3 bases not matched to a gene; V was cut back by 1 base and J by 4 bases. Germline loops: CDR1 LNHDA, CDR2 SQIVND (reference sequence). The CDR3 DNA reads TGTGCCAGTAGTATAGGAACAGGGGGCGCAGATACGCAGTATTTT. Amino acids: CASSIGTGGADTQYF.

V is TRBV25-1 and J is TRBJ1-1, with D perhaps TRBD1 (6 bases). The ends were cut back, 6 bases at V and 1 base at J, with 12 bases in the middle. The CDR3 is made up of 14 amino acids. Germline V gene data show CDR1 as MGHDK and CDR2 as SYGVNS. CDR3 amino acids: CASRGTLGNTEAFF. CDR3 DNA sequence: TGTGCCAGCAGGGGGACACTAGGGAACACTGAAGCTTTCTTT.

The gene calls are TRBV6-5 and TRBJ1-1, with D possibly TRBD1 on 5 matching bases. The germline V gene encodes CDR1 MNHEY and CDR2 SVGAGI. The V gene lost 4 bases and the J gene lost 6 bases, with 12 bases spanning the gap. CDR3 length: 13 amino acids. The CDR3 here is CASSSSGGSEAFF. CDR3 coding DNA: TGTGCCAGCAGTTCCTCGGGGGGTTCTGAAGCTTTCTTT.

CDR3 protein: CSASRTGGVNEQFF. CDR3 DNA: TGCAGTGCTAGTAGGACAGGGGGCGTCAATGAGCAGTTCTTC. This chain joins TRBV20-1 and TRBJ2-1, with TRBD1 matching over 11 bases. V shed 3 bases and J 6 bases; nucleotides not matched to a gene: 4. This CDR3 has 14 residues. The germline gives CDR1 DFQATT, CDR2 SNEGSKA (reference sequence).

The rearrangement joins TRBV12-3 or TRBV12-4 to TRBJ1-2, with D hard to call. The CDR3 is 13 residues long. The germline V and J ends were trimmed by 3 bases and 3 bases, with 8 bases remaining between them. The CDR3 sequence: CASSLRTYYGYTF. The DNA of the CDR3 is TGTGCCAGCAGTTTGCGCACGTACTATGGCTACACCTTC.

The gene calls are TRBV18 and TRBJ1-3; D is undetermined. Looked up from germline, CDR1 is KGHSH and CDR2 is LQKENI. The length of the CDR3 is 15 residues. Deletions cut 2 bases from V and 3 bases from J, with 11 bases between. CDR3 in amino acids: CASSPSRGVGNTIYF. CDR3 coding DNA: TGTGCCAGCTCACCATCCCGCGGAGTTGGAAACACCATATATTTT.